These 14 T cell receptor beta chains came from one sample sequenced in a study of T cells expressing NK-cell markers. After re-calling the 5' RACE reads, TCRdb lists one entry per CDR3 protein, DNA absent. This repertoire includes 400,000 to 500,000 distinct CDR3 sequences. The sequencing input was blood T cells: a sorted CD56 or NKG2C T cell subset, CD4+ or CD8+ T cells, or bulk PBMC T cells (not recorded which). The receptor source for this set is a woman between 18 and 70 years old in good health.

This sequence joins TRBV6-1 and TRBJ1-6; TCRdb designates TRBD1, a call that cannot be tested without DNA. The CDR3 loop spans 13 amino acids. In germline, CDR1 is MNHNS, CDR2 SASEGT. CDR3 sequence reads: CASSVTGDSPLHF.

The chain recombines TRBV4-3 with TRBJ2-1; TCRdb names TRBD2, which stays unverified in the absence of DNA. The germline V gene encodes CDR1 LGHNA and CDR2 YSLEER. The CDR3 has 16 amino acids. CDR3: CASSQDFPGLAGPKFF.

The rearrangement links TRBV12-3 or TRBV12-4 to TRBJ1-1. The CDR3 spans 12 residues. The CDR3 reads CASRYKNTEAFF.

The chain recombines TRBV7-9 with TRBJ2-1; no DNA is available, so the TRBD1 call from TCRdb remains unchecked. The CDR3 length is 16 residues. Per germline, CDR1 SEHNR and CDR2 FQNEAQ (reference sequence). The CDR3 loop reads CASSPQPGQGWNEQFF.

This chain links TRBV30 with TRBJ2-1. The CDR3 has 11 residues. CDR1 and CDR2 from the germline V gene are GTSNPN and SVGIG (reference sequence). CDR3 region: CAWSVSHEQFF.

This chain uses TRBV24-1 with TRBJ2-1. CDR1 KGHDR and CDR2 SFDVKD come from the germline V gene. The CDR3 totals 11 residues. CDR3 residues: CATSDSTGQFF.

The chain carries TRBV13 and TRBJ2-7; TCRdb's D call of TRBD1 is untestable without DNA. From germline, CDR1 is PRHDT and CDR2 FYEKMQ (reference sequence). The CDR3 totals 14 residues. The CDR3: CASTPQGESYEQYF.

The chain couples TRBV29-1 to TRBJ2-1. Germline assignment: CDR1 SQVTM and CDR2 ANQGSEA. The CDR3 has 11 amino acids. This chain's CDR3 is CSVEQFNEQFF.

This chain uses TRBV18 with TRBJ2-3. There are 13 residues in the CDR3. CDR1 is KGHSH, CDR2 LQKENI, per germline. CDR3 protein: CASSSPVSDTQYF.

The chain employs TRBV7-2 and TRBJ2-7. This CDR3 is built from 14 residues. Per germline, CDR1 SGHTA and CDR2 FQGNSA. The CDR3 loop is CASSLDASSYEQYF.

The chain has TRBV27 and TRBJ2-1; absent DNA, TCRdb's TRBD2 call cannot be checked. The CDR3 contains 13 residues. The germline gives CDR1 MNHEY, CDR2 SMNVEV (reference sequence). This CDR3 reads CASRTLVDNEQFF.

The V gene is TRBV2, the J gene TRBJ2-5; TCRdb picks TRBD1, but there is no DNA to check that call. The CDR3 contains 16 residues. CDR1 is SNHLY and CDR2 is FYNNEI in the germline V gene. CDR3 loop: CASRGTGWGTRETQYF.

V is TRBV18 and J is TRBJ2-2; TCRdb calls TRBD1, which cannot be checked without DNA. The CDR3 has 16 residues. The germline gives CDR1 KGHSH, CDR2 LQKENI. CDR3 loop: CASSHNRGTDTGELFF. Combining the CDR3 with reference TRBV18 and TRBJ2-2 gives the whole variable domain NAGVMQNPRHLVRRRGQEARLRCSPMKGHSHVYWYRQLPEEGLKFMVYLQKENIIDESGMPKERFSAEFPKEGPSILRIQQVVRGDSAAYFCASSHNRGTDTGELFFGEGSRLTVL.

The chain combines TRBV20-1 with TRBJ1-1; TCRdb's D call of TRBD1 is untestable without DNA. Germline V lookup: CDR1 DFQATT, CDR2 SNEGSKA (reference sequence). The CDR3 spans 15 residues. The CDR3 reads CSARDTPGRDTEAFF.